This is a list of T cell receptor beta chains from one sample in a study of CD8 T cells in ankylosing spondylitis. TCRdb itself ran the 5' RACE reads through MiXCR, one entry per CDR3 protein. The table records 150,000 or so distinct CDR3 sequences, around 8.9% of them present only once. The specimen sequenced was blood, either unsorted or a sorted T cell fraction (not recorded which). Source of these receptors: a female donor with ankylosing spondylitis or in good health (not recorded which). CDR3s include the opening cysteine and the closing phenylalanine or tryptophan. A D gene is named only where the DNA matches it firmly. Size tells how often a clone was seen (once, few, many) or the class of an expanded clone, and some rows leave it out.

V: TRBV4-3; size: -; J: TRBJ2-7; D: -; CDR3: CASSQEATISYEQYF; DNA: TGCGCCAGCAGCCAAGAGGCCACAATCTCCTACGAGCAGTACTTC
V: TRBV4-3; size: many; J: TRBJ1-1; D: -; CDR3: CASSQDRGGTEAFF; DNA: TGCGCCAGCAGCCAAGATAGGGGAGGCACTGAAGCTTTCTTT
V: TRBV5-8; size: -; J: TRBJ2-3; D: -; CDR3: CASSHGQTSTDTQYF; DNA: TGTGCCAGCAGCCACGGACAGACTAGCACAGATACGCAGTATTTT
V: TRBV10-3; size: -; J: TRBJ1-1; D: -; CDR3: CAISGVGQGEAFF; DNA: TGTGCCATCAGTGGGGTGGGACAAGGGGAAGCTTTCTTT
V: TRBV5-1; size: -; J: TRBJ2-1; D: TRBD1; CDR3: CASSRGQGSRDEQFF; DNA: TGCGCCAGCAGCCGGGGACAGGGTTCGAGGGATGAGCAGTTCTTC
V: TRBV11-2; size: few; J: TRBJ1-1; D: -; CDR3: CASEGYNTEAFF; DNA: TGTGCCAGCGAGGGTTATAACACTGAAGCTTTCTTT
V: TRBV23-1; size: many; J: TRBJ1-5; D: -; CDR3: CASSHRVKQPQHF; DNA: TGCGCCAGCAGTCACAGGGTCAAGCAGCCCCAGCATTTT
V: TRBV7-9; size: -; J: TRBJ1-2; D: TRBD1; CDR3: CASSDHRGGYTF; DNA: TGTGCCAGCAGCGACCACAGGGGCGGCTACACCTTC
V: TRBV4-3; size: few; J: TRBJ2-1; D: -; CDR3: CASSQEYYHNEQFF; DNA: TGCGCCAGCAGCCAAGAATACTACCACAATGAGCAGTTCTTC
V: TRBV29-1; size: many; J: TRBJ2-2; D: TRBD1; CDR3: CSAWGQGSTGELFF; DNA: TGCAGCGCCTGGGGACAGGGAAGTACCGGGGAGCTGTTTTTT
V: TRBV5-8; size: many; J: TRBJ2-1; D: -; CDR3: CASIPGGGEQFF; DNA: TGTGCCAGCATCCCCGGGGGCGGTGAGCAGTTCTTC
V: TRBV13; size: few; J: TRBJ2-2; D: TRBD2; CDR3: CASSLPGGPTGELFF; DNA: TGTGCCAGCAGCTTACCGGGAGGGCCGACCGGGGAGCTGTTTTTT
V: TRBV20-1; size: few; J: TRBJ2-7; D: -; CDR3: CSAPDRLPYEQYF; DNA: TGCAGTGCTCCGGACAGACTCCCCTACGAGCAGTACTTC
V: TRBV29-1; size: many; J: TRBJ1-1; D: -; CDR3: CSVGAGAGTEAFF; DNA: TGCAGCGTTGGGGCAGGGGCGGGAACTGAAGCTTTCTTT
V: TRBV27; size: few; J: TRBJ2-1; D: -; CDR3: CASSLSQPDSYNEQFF; DNA: TGTGCCAGCAGTTTATCCCAACCCGACTCCTACAATGAGCAGTTCTTC
V: TRBV6-1; size: few; J: TRBJ2-7; D: -; CDR3: CASSVRDLSYEQYF; DNA: TGTGCCAGCAGTGTTCGGGACCTTTCCTACGAGCAGTACTTC
V: TRBV24-1; size: -; J: TRBJ1-5; D: -; CDR3: CATSDSYSNQPQHF; DNA: TGTGCCACCAGCGACAGTTATAGCAATCAGCCCCAGCATTTT
V: TRBV4-3; size: few; J: TRBJ1-6; D: -; CDR3: CASSQDRVASPLHF; DNA: TGCGCCAGCAGCCAAGACAGGGTAGCGTCACCCCTCCACTTT
V: TRBV4-3; size: -; J: TRBJ2-7; D: -; CDR3: CASSQDRARPPGEQYF; DNA: TGCGCCAGCAGCCAAGACCGGGCCAGGCCTCCGGGGGAGCAGTACTTC
V: TRBV12-3/TRBV12-4; size: -; J: TRBJ2-3; D: TRBD2; CDR3: CASSFSGLAGVSSTDTQYF; DNA: TGTGCCAGCAGTTTCTCCGGTCTAGCGGGAGTATCTAGCACAGATACGCAGTATTTT
V: TRBV15; size: few; J: TRBJ1-4; D: -; CDR3: CATSSGLSSGPEKLFF; DNA: TGTGCCACCAGCAGCGGTTTAAGTAGCGGGCCTGAAAAACTGTTTTTT
V: TRBV20-1; size: few; J: TRBJ2-1; D: TRBD2; CDR3: CSALAGERYEQFF; DNA: TGCAGTGCTTTAGCGGGAGAGCGGTATGAGCAGTTCTTC
V: TRBV12-3/TRBV12-4; size: -; J: TRBJ1-2; D: TRBD1; CDR3: CASSLTPTGSRYGYTF; DNA: TGTGCCAGCAGTTTAACGCCGACAGGGAGTCGCTATGGCTACACCTTC
V: TRBV4-3; size: few; J: TRBJ2-7; D: -; CDR3: CASSQSMRDGNEQYF; DNA: TGCGCCAGCAGCCAATCGATGAGGGATGGTAACGAGCAGTACTTC
V: TRBV20-1; size: -; J: TRBJ1-2; D: -; CDR3: CSARGPNHSLANYGYTF; DNA: TGCAGTGCTAGGGGACCCAACCACTCATTAGCTAACTATGGCTACACCTTC
V: TRBV24-1; size: -; J: TRBJ2-2; D: -; CDR3: CATSADSSGELFF; DNA: TGTGCCACCAGTGCCGACAGCTCCGGGGAGCTGTTTTTT
V: TRBV7-9; size: many; J: TRBJ2-2; D: -; CDR3: CASSLGQTPSTGELFF; DNA: TGTGCCAGCAGCTTAGGCCAGACTCCGAGCACCGGGGAGCTGTTTTTT
V: TRBV28; size: -; J: TRBJ2-1; D: TRBD2; CDR3: CASSQGLAGRASSYNEQFF; DNA: TGTGCCAGCAGCCAGGGACTAGCGGGACGGGCTAGCTCCTACAATGAGCAGTTCTTC
V: TRBV19; size: many; J: TRBJ2-7; D: -; CDR3: CVPTRRPSYEQYF; DNA: TGTGTCCCTACAAGGAGACCCTCCTACGAGCAGTACTTC
V: TRBV12-3/TRBV12-4; size: many; J: TRBJ1-1; D: TRBD1; CDR3: CASRSGGNTEAFF; DNA: TGTGCCAGCAGATCAGGGGGTAACACTGAAGCTTTCTTT
V: TRBV6-1; size: few; J: TRBJ2-7; D: -; CDR3: CASSPGPTYEQYF; DNA: TGTGCCAGCAGTCCCGGGCCCACCTACGAGCAGTACTTC
V: TRBV12-3/TRBV12-4; size: -; J: TRBJ2-3; D: TRBD2; CDR3: CASSPGAGGSTDTQYF; DNA: TGTGCCAGCAGCCCGGGAGCGGGAGGGAGCACAGATACGCAGTATTTT
V: TRBV6-2/TRBV6-3; size: many; J: TRBJ2-1; D: -; CDR3: CASSYSHNEQFF; DNA: TGTGCCAGCAGTTACTCGCACAATGAGCAGTTCTTC
V: TRBV12-3/TRBV12-4; size: many; J: TRBJ2-3; D: -; CDR3: CASSQRAGPDTQYF; DNA: TGTGCCAGCAGTCAGCGGGCAGGGCCAGATACGCAGTATTTT
V: TRBV6-2/TRBV6-3; size: -; J: TRBJ2-3; D: TRBD2; CDR3: CASSYPLEVAGVRNTQYF; DNA: TGTGCCAGCAGTTACCCATTGGAGGTAGCGGGAGTGAGAAATACGCAGTATTTT
V: TRBV7-9; size: many; J: TRBJ2-1; D: -; CDR3: CASSLTGYNEQFF; DNA: TGTGCCAGCAGCTTAACAGGGTACAATGAGCAGTTCTTC
V: TRBV19; size: few; J: TRBJ1-1; D: -; CDR3: CASRADGGWTEAFF; DNA: TGTGCCAGTAGAGCGGACGGGGGGTGGACTGAAGCTTTCTTT
V: TRBV27; size: few; J: TRBJ2-3; D: TRBD2; CDR3: CASSLSLAGGPKDTDTQYF; DNA: TGTGCCAGCAGTTTATCGTTAGCGGGAGGGCCTAAGGACACAGATACGCAGTATTTT
V: TRBV7-9; size: -; J: TRBJ1-1; D: -; CDR3: CASSLVRADTEAFF; DNA: TGTGCCAGCAGCTTAGTTCGGGCAGACACTGAAGCTTTCTTT
V: TRBV14; size: few; J: TRBJ2-1; D: -; CDR3: CASSQWSGEYNEQFF; DNA: TGTGCCAGCAGCCAATGGTCAGGGGAATACAATGAGCAGTTCTTC
V: TRBV13; size: few; J: TRBJ2-7; D: -; CDR3: CASSPGTGAEQYF; DNA: TGTGCCAGCAGTCCGGGGACGGGAGCAGAGCAGTACTTC
V: TRBV11-2; size: many; J: TRBJ2-1; D: TRBD2; CDR3: CASSLRAGVNNEQFF; DNA: TGTGCCAGCAGCCTAAGGGCGGGAGTAAACAATGAGCAGTTCTTC
V: TRBV20-1; size: -; J: TRBJ1-1; D: -; CDR3: CSAREGRWSTEAFF; DNA: TGCAGTGCTAGAGAGGGACGGTGGAGTACTGAAGCTTTCTTT
V: TRBV6-1; size: many; J: TRBJ2-1; D: -; CDR3: CASSVGQGNNEQFF; DNA: TGTGCCAGCAGTGTGGGTCAGGGGAACAATGAGCAGTTCTTC
V: TRBV5-6; size: -; J: TRBJ2-5; D: -; CDR3: CASSLGKETQYF; DNA: TGTGCCAGCAGCTTAGGAAAAGAGACCCAGTACTTC
V: TRBV20-1; size: many; J: TRBJ1-3; D: -; CDR3: CSAPRQKENTIYF; DNA: TGCAGTGCCCCTCGGCAGAAGGAAAACACCATATATTTT
V: TRBV20-1; size: -; J: TRBJ2-1; D: TRBD1; CDR3: CSARDEDRDYNEQFF; DNA: TGCAGTGCTAGAGATGAGGACAGGGATTACAATGAGCAGTTCTTC
V: TRBV4-3; size: -; J: TRBJ2-3; D: TRBD2; CDR3: CASSQGGSGTDTQYF; DNA: TGCGCCAGCAGCCAAGGCGGGAGTGGTACAGATACGCAGTATTTT
V: TRBV23-1; size: few; J: TRBJ1-5; D: -; CDR3: CASSQSITSPHQPQHF; DNA: TGCGCCAGCAGTCAATCGATCACTAGTCCCCATCAGCCCCAGCATTTT
V: TRBV11-1; size: -; J: TRBJ2-3; D: TRBD2; CDR3: CASSQGGLAGILPFTDTQYF; DNA: TGTGCCAGCAGCCAGGGAGGGCTAGCGGGAATTCTGCCTTTCACAGATACGCAGTATTTT
V: TRBV4-1; size: few; J: TRBJ2-7; D: -; CDR3: CASSQEGAYEQYF; DNA: TGCGCCAGCAGCCAAGAAGGCGCCTACGAGCAGTACTTC
V: TRBV19; size: few; J: TRBJ1-5; D: TRBD1; CDR3: CASSGSDRGQPQHF; DNA: TGTGCCAGTAGTGGGTCGGACAGGGGGCAGCCCCAGCATTTT
V: TRBV24-1; size: few; J: TRBJ2-2; D: TRBD2; CDR3: CATSDPWTSLNTGELFF; DNA: TGTGCCACCAGTGATCCATGGACTAGCCTCAACACCGGGGAGCTGTTTTTT
V: TRBV29-1; size: many; J: TRBJ2-5; D: TRBD2; CDR3: CSVVGGEGTQYF; DNA: TGCAGCGTTGTCGGAGGGGAGGGGACCCAGTACTTC
V: TRBV9; size: many; J: TRBJ2-7; D: TRBD1; CDR3: CASSGTGSYEQYF; DNA: TGTGCCAGCAGCGGGACAGGGTCCTACGAGCAGTACTTC
V: TRBV7-8; size: many; J: TRBJ2-3; D: TRBD2; CDR3: CASSLGGLGTGDTQYF; DNA: TGTGCCAGCAGCTTAGGGGGACTAGGGACCGGAGATACGCAGTATTTT
V: TRBV19; size: few; J: TRBJ2-3; D: TRBD1; CDR3: CASSKDRGTDTQYF; DNA: TGTGCCAGTAGTAAGGACAGGGGAACAGATACGCAGTATTTT
V: TRBV12-3/TRBV12-4; size: many; J: TRBJ2-2; D: TRBD1; CDR3: CASSPPGTGYTGELFF; DNA: TGTGCCAGCAGTCCCCCAGGGACAGGGTACACCGGGGAGCTGTTTTTT
V: TRBV10-3; size: many; J: TRBJ2-1; D: TRBD2; CDR3: CAISESTSHSYNEQFF; DNA: TGTGCCATCAGTGAGTCGACTAGCCATTCGTACAATGAGCAGTTCTTC